This entry lists 23 T cell receptor beta chains sequenced from one sample in a study of T cell changes during pregnancy in multiple sclerosis (dated by TCRdb to between 2018 and 2021). The protocol used for the library was the immunoSEQ multiplex PCR assay. TCRdb retrieved this table from immuneACCESS and kept in-frame rearrangements only. Not all clones are present; in checked studies, unresolved V genes account for under half, and no reason is known for the remainder. Present in this sample are 100,000 or so clones, approximately 90% of which were seen just once. Around 0.78% of the sample rests with the top ten. The starting material was peripheral blood, obtained in the second trimester of pregnancy. These receptor sequences come from a female donor in good health, enrolled as a control in a pregnancy study.

This chain connects TRBV12-5 to TRBJ2-1; TRBD1 might be the D (6 bases). The CDR3 has 13 amino acids. Germline V CDR1 and CDR2: LGHNT, FRNRAP. V was trimmed by 6 bases and J by 4 bases, leaving 10 bases between them. The CDR3, as DNA: TGTGCTAGTGGCAAAACAGGGTACAATGAGCAGTTCTTC. Translation gives CASGKTGYNEQFF.

The V call is TRBV9, the J call TRBJ2-1; 7 bases line up with TRBD1. There are 14 residues in the CDR3. Germline CDR1 reads SGDLS; CDR2 reads YYNGEE. After removal of 4 bases from V and 9 bases from J, the junction contained 10 bases not matched to a gene. This CDR3 reads CASSPRQGRTEQFF. The CDR3, as DNA: TGTGCCAGCAGCCCTCGACAGGGTAGGACTGAGCAGTTCTTC. The full variable domain, with the rest looked up from reference TRBV9 and TRBJ2-1, is DSGVTQTPKHLITATGQRVTLRCSPRSGDLSVYWYQQSLDQGLQFLIQYYNGEERAKGNILERFSAQQFPDLHSELNLSSLELGDSALYFCASSPRQGRTEQFFGPGTRLTVL.

V usage is TRBV9 and J usage is TRBJ1-5; D not certain. The V gene's germline CDR1 is SGDLS and CDR2 YYNGEE. The length of the CDR3 is 12 residues. V was shortened by 6 bases and J by 7 bases, with 11 bases between the two germline ends. Written as DNA, the CDR3 is TGTGCCAGCAAGAGCCGCCCCCAGCCCCAGCATTTT. Translated, it gives CASKSRPQPQHF.

This rearrangement joins TRBV6-5 to TRBJ1-2, with D perhaps matching TRBD1 (6 bases). V was cut by 8 bases and J by 4 bases, with 17 bases left in between. CDR1 is MNHEY, CDR2 SVGAGI, per germline. CDR3 length: 14 amino acids. This CDR3 reads CASYHGGAAYGYTF. The CDR3 nucleotides are TGTGCCAGCTACCACGGGGGGGCTGCCTATGGCTACACCTTC.

The chain uses TRBV19 and TRBJ1-2; 7 nucleotides agree with TRBD1. There are 15 residues in the CDR3. In germline, CDR1 is LNHDA, CDR2 SQIVND (reference sequence). Trimming removed 5 bases from V and 2 bases from J; junction bases left unmatched: 8. CDR3 coding DNA: TGTGCCAGTAGTGGGGTGACAGGGACGAACTATGGCTACACCTTC. Residues: CASSGVTGTNYGYTF.

This clone was found a few times. The V and J genes are TRBV2 and TRBJ1-2; TRBD1 agrees at 7 bases. V was clipped by 7 bases and J by 5 bases; unmatched bases: 10. Germline-derived CDR1 and CDR2 are SNHLY and FYNNEI. This CDR3 is built from 14 residues. The CDR3 spells CASTIIGGGYGYTF. The DNA of the CDR3 is TGTGCCAGCACCATTATAGGGGGCGGGTATGGCTACACCTTC.

The chain joins TRBV9 to TRBJ2-7, with 7 bases matching TRBD2. Trimming removed 0 bases from V and 5 bases from J; junction bases left unmatched: 5. CDR3 length equals 14 residues. In germline, CDR1 is SGDLS, CDR2 YYNGEE. The CDR3 coding sequence is TGTGCCAGCAGCGTAGCGGGGGGAGTGGACGAGCAGTACTTC. This encodes CASSVAGGVDEQYF.

In this sample, this clone turned up a few times. This chain uses TRBV13 with TRBJ1-1; TRBD1 is a possible D gene (5 bases). Germline V gene data show CDR1 as PRHDT and CDR2 as FYEKMQ (reference sequence). The CDR3 has 16 amino acids. V shed 5 bases and J shed 4 bases, with 20 bases lying between them. The DNA for the CDR3 is TGTGCCAGCAGCCCACCAGGAGGGGCGGGTGGCACTGAAGCTTTCTTT. The encoded protein is CASSPPGGAGGTEAFF.

The rearrangement links TRBV7-9 to TRBJ1-5; 9 positions match TRBD1. Looked up from germline, CDR1 is SEHNR and CDR2 is FQNEAQ (reference sequence). V was clipped by 5 bases and J by 3 bases; unmatched bases: 5. The CDR3 has 15 residues. CDR3 DNA: TGTGCCAGCAGCGCGGGACAGGGAACCAATCAGCCCCAGCATTTT. This codes for CASSAGQGTNQPQHF.

The chain employs TRBV5-4 and TRBJ2-1; 10 bases are a match to TRBD2. Germline CDR1 and CDR2: SGHNT and YYREEE (reference sequence). The CDR3 sequence is 15 residues long. J was trimmed by 10 bases and V by 6 bases; bases with no gene match: 13. The CDR3 DNA is TGTGCCAGCACCAGGAATGCTAGCGGGAGAGGCGAGCAGTTCTTC. This encodes CASTRNASGRGEQFF.

The chain combines TRBV7-2 with TRBJ1-5; TRBD1 is a possible D gene (6 bases). The germline V gene encodes CDR1 SGHTA and CDR2 FQGNSA. Trimming cost V 5 bases and J 4 bases, with 12 bases left between them. The CDR3 is 14 residues long. The CDR3: CASSLGQLNQPQHF. CDR3 nucleotide sequence: TGTGCCAGCAGCCTTGGACAGTTAAATCAGCCCCAGCATTTT.

V gene TRBV7-2 combines with J gene TRBJ2-5; D unresolved. CDR1 SGHTA and CDR2 FQGNSA come from the germline V gene. Trimming stripped 5 bases from V and 4 bases from J, with 8 bases between. The CDR3 length is 12 residues. The CDR3 DNA reads TGTGCCAGCAGCCTACTGAGAGAGACCCAGTACTTC. Translated: CASSLLRETQYF.

The chain links TRBV18 to TRBJ2-5; 9 bases are shared with TRBD2. Germline CDR1 is KGHSH and CDR2 is LQKENI. J was trimmed by 5 bases and V by 4 bases; bases with no gene match: 14. The CDR3 sequence is 17 residues long. Here the CDR3 reads CASSLNSGSGRGETQYF. CDR3 bases: TGTGCCAGCTCACTCAACTCCGGTAGCGGGAGAGGGGAGACCCAGTACTTC.

Here the CDR3 reads CASSVGTAGNTIYF. CDR3 nucleotides: TGTGCCAGCAGCGTTGGGACTGCTGGAAACACCATATATTTT. The chain is built from TRBV7-2 and TRBJ1-3, with a weak D call TRBD1 (5 bases). The CDR3 is 14 amino acids. The V and J ends lost 5 bases and 2 bases respectively, with 10 bases between them. CDR1 and CDR2 (germline): SGHTA, FQGNSA.

The V call is TRBV7-9, the J call TRBJ2-1, with D maybe TRBD1 (6 bases). CDR1 SEHNR and CDR2 FQNEAQ come from the germline V gene (reference sequence). V gave up 5 bases and J gave up 3 bases, with 17 bases separating them. This CDR3 region has 16 residues. CDR3 bases: TGTGCCAGCAGCCCTAGGACAGATCGGCTCTACAATGAGCAGTTCTTC. It translates to CASSPRTDRLYNEQFF. The variable domain in full, with the rest retrieved from reference TRBV7-9 and TRBJ2-1, is DTGVSQNPRHKITKRGQNVTFRCDPISEHNRLYWYRQTLGQGPEFLTYFQNEAQLEKSRLLSDRFSAERPKGSFSTLEIQRTEQGDSAMYLCASSPRTDRLYNEQFFGPGTRLTVL.

The rearrangement joins TRBV5-1 to TRBJ1-1; no reliable D call. The V gene lost 0 bases and the J gene lost 1 base, with 13 bases spanning the gap. Germline V gene sequence: CDR1 SGHRS, CDR2 YFSETQ. The CDR3 length is 16 residues. CDR3 DNA sequence: TGCGCCAGCAGCTTGGTAGTCACGGGGTCGAACACTGAAGCTTTCTTT. This gives the protein CASSLVVTGSNTEAFF.

This chain uses TRBV4-2 with TRBJ1-6, with D perhaps TRBD1 (6 bases). In germline, CDR1 is LGHNA, CDR2 YNFKEQ. This CDR3 contains 16 residues. V gave up 0 bases and J gave up 10 bases, with 16 bases separating them. The CDR3 sequence: CASSQEQTGVGSPLHF. In DNA form, the CDR3 reads TGTGCCAGCAGCCAAGAACAGACAGGAGTCGGGTCACCCCTCCACTTT.

Comment on this clone: At one end, the junction sequence differs from germline, possibly due to a read error. The chain joins TRBV5-1 to TRBJ2-7, with 9 bases matching TRBD2. The CDR3 runs 14 residues. Per germline, CDR1 SGHRS and CDR2 YFSETQ. CDR3 residues: CVSSISGSSYEQYF. The CDR3, as DNA: TGCGTCAGCAGCATTAGCGGGAGTTCCTACGAGCAGTACTTC.

The rearrangement links TRBV5-4 to TRBJ1-1; no reliable D call. The CDR3 is 13 residues long. Germline V gene data show CDR1 as SGHNT and CDR2 as YYREEE (reference sequence). Trimming removed 1 base from V and 4 bases from J, with 8 bases in between. The CDR3 is CASSLPGGTEAFF. Written as DNA, the CDR3 is TGTGCCAGCAGCTTGCCAGGAGGCACTGAAGCTTTCTTT. Together with reference TRBV5-4 and TRBJ1-1, the CDR3 gives the full variable domain: ETGVTQSPTHLIKTRGQQVTLRCSSQSGHNTVSWYQQALGQGPQFIFQYYREEENGRGNFPPRFSGLQFPNYSSELNVNALELDDSALYLCASSLPGGTEAFFGQGTRLTVV.

This clone is medium-sized by share. The V and J genes are TRBV19 and TRBJ2-6; D is possibly TRBD1 (5 bases). The germline V gene encodes CDR1 LNHDA and CDR2 SQIVND (reference sequence). The CDR3 is 15 residues long. V dropped 8 bases and J dropped 1 base, with 12 bases sitting between them. As DNA, the CDR3 is TGTGCCAGTTCTACAGGTATATCTGGGGCCAACGTCCTGACTTTC. This codes for CASSTGISGANVLTF.

The chain has TRBV10-3 and TRBJ1-4, with D possibly TRBD1 on 5 matching bases. CDR1 ENHRY and CDR2 SYGVKD come from the germline V gene. With 6 bases removed from V and 0 bases from J, the gap between germline ends came to 23 bases. CDR3 length: 19 residues. The CDR3 region has the DNA TGTGCCATCAGCCGAGCTAACGGACAAGCTAATGCAACTAATGAAAAACTGTTTTTT. It is translated as CAISRANGQANATNEKLFF.

The rearrangement links TRBV2 to TRBJ1-2, with D hard to call. Trimming took 2 bases from V and 4 from J, leaving 11 bases between them. Germline-derived CDR1 and CDR2 are SNHLY and FYNNEI. This CDR3 spans 14 amino acids. This CDR3 reads CASSEHLGIYGYTF. CDR3 DNA: TGTGCCAGCAGTGAACATCTCGGGATCTATGGCTACACCTTC.

This rearrangement joins TRBV6-5 to TRBJ2-7; D is uncertain. This CDR3 has 14 residues. V was clipped by 0 bases and J by 1 base, with 7 bases between them. Germline V gene lookup returns CDR1 MNHEY and CDR2 SVGAGI. In DNA, the CDR3 is TGTGCCAGCAGTTACTCGGCGGATTCCTACGAGCAGTACTTC. This codes for CASSYSADSYEQYF.